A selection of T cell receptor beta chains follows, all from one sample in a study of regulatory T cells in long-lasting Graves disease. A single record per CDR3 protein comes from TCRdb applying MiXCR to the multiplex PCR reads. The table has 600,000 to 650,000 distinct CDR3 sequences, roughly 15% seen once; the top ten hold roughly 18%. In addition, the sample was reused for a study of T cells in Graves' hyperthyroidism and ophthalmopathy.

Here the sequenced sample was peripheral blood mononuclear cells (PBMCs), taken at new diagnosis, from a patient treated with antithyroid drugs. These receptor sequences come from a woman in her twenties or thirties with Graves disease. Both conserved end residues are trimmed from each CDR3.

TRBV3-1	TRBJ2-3	ASGRVADTQY
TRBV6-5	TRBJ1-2	ASSFPSRRTANYGYT
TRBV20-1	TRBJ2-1	SASDEQF
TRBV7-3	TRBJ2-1	ASSPPGGGDEQF
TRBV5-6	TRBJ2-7	ASSPLGATYEQY
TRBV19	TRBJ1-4	ASTSQGTGNEKLF
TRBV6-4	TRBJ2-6	ASSATGVGAGANVLT
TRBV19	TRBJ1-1	ASRGGTARNTEAF
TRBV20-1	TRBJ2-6	SATYRSGANVLT
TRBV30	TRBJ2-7	AWTRRDSRSYEQY
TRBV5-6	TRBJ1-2	ASPLGEGHDYGYT
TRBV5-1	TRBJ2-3	ASSLVFWDLAGEADTQY
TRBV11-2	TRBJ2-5	ASSQWGGWVQETQY
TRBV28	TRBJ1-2	ASTEAVSSGYGYT
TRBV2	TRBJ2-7	ASSFDTAHEQY
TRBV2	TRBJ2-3	ASKWGSGRTDTQY
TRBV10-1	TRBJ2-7	ASSEQRGYEQY